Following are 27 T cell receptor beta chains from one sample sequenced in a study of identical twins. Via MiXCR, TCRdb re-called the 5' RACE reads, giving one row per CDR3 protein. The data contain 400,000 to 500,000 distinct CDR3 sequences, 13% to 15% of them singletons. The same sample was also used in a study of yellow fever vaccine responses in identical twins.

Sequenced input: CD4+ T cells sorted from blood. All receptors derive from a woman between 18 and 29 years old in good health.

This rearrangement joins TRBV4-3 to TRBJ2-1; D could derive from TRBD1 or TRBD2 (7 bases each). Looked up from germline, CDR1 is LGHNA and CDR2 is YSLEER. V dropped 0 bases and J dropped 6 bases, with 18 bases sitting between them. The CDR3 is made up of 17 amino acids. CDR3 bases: TGCGCCAGCAGCCAAGATGCAGGGGGAGGGTTTGTCAATGAGCAGTTCTTC. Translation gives CASSQDAGGGFVNEQFF.

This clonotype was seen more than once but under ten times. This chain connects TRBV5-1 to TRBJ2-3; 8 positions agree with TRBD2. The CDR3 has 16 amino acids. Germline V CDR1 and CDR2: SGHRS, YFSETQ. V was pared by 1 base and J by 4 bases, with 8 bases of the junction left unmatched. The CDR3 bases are TGCGCCAGCAGCTTGAACCTAGCGGGCTTAGCAGATACGCAGTATTTT. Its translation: CASSLNLAGLADTQYF. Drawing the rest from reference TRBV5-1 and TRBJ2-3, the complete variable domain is KAGVTQTPRYLIKTRGQQVTLSCSPISGHRSVSWYQQTPGQGLQFLFEYFSETQRNKGNFPGRFSGRQFSNSRSEMNVSTLELGDSALYLCASSLNLAGLADTQYFGPGTRLTVL.

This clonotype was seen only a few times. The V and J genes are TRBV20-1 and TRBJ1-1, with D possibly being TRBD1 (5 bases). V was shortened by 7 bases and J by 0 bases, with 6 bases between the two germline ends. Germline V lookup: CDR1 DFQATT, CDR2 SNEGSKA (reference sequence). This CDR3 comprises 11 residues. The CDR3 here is CSGQLNTEAFF. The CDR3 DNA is TGCAGTGGACAGCTGAACACTGAAGCTTTCTTT.

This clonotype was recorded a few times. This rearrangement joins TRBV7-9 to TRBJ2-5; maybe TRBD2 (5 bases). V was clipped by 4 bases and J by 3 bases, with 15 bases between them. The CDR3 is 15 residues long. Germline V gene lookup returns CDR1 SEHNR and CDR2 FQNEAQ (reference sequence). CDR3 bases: TGTGCCAGCAGCTCCCCACTAGTGAGGGAAGAGACCCAGTACTTC. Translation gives CASSSPLVREETQYF.

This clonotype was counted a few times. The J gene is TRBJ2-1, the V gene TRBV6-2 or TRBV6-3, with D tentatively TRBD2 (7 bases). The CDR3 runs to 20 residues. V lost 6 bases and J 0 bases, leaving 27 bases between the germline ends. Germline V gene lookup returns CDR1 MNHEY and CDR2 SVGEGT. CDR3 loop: CASRPIFGEGGKSSYNEQFF. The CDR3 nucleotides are TGTGCCAGCAGACCCATCTTCGGGGAGGGGGGGAAGAGCTCCTACAATGAGCAGTTCTTC.

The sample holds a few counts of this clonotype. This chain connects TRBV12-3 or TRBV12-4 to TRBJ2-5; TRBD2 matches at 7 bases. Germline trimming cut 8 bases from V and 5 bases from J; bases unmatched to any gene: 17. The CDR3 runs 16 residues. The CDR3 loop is CASQDPAGEVAETQYF. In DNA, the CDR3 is TGTGCCAGCCAAGACCCCGCGGGAGAAGTAGCGGAGACCCAGTACTTC.

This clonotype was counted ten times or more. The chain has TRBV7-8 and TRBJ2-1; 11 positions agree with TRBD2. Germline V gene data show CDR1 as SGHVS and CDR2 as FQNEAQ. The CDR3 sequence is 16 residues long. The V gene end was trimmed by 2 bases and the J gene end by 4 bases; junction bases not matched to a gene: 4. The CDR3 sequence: CASSLLAGGGYNEQFF. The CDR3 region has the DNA TGTGCCAGCAGCTTACTAGCGGGGGGAGGATACAATGAGCAGTTCTTC.

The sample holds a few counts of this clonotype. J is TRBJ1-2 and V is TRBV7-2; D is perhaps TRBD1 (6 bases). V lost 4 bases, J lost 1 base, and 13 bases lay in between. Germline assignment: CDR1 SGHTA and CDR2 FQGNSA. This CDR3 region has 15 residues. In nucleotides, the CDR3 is TGTGCCAGCAGCTCACAGGGAGGCCTTAACTATGGCTACACCTTC. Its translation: CASSSQGGLNYGYTF.

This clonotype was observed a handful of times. In nucleotides, the CDR3 is TGTGCCAGCAAGGTCGCAGGGAGTTTCGGGACTGAAGCTTTCTTT. Protein: CASKVAGSFGTEAFF. This chain connects TRBV7-8 to TRBJ1-1; maybe TRBD1 (5 bases). CDR3 size: 15 residues. Germline CDR1 reads SGHVS; CDR2 reads FQNEAQ. The ends were cut back, 7 bases at V and 5 bases at J, with 20 bases in the middle. The variable domain in full, with the rest retrieved from reference TRBV7-8 and TRBJ1-1, is GAGVSQSPRYKVAKRGQDVALRCDPISGHVSLFWYQQALGQGPEFLTYFQNEAQLDKSGLPSDRFFAERPEGSVSTLKIQRTQQEDSAVYLCASKVAGSFGTEAFFGQGTRLTVV.

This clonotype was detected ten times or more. DNA for the CDR3: TGCAGCGTTACTGGACTAGCGGGGGTATACGAGCAGTACTTC. Residues: CSVTGLAGVYEQYF. The chain recombines TRBV29-1 with TRBJ2-7, with 13 bases lining up with TRBD2. In germline, CDR1 is SQVTM, CDR2 ANQGSEA. Trimming took 5 bases from V and 4 from J; bases not matched to a gene: 5. This CDR3 contains 14 residues.

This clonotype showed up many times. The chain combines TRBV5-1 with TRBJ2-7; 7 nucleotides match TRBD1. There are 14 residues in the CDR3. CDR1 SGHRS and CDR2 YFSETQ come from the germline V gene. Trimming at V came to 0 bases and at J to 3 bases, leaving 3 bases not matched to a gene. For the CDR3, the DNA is TGCGCCAGCAGCTTGGGAGGGGGCGGCTACGAGCAGTACTTC. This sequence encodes CASSLGGGGYEQYF.

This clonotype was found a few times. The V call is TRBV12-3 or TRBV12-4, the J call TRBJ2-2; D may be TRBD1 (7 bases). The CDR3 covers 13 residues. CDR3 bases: TGTGCTATCGGAGGGACAGTCACCGGGGAGCTGTTTTTT. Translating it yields CAIGGTVTGELFF.

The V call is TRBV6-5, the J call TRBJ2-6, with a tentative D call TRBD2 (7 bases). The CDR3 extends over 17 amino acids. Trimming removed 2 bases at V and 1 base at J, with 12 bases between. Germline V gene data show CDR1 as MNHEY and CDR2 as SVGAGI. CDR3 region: CASSYGGGVSGANVLTF. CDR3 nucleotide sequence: TGTGCCAGCAGTTACGGGGGGGGCGTTTCTGGGGCCAACGTCCTGACTTTC.

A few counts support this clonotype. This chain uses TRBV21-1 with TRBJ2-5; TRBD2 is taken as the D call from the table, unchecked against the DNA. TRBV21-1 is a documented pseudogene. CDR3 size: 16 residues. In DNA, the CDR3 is TGTGCCAGCAGCAAACGGACAGCCGGAGGGCAAGAGACCCAGTACTTC. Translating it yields CASSKRTAGGQETQYF.

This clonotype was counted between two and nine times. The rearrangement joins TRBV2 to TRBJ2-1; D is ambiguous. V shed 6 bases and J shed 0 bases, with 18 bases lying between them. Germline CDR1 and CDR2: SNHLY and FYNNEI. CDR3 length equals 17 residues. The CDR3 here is CASRLTFLISSYNEQFF. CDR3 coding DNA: TGTGCCAGCAGATTGACTTTTCTCATCTCCTCCTACAATGAGCAGTTCTTC.

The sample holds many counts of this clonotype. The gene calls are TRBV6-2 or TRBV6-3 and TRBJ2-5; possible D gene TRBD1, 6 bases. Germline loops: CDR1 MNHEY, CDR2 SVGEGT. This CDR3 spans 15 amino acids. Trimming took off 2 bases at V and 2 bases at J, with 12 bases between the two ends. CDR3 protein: CASSYPQGGQETQYF. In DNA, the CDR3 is TGTGCCAGCAGTTACCCACAGGGTGGGCAAGAGACCCAGTACTTC.

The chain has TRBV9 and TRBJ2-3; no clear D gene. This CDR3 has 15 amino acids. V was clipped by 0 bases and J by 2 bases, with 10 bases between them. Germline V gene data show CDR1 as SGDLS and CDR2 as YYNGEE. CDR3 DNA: TGTGCCAGCAGCGTAGAACCCCCACCCACAGATACGCAGTATTTT. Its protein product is CASSVEPPPTDTQYF.

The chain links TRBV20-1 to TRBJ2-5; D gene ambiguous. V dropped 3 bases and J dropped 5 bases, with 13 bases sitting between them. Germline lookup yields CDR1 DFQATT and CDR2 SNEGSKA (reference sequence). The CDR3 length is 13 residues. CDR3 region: CSASGLVGETQYF. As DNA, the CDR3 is TGCAGTGCTAGTGGGCTAGTCGGGGAGACCCAGTACTTC.

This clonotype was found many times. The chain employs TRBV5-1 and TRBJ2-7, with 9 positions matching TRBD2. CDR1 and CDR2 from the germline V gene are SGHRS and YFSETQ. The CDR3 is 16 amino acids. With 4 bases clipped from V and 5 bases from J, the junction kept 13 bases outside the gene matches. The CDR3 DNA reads TGCGCCAGCAGCAGATCCGGGACTAGCCTCCTCAACGAGCAGTACTTC. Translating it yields CASSRSGTSLLNEQYF.

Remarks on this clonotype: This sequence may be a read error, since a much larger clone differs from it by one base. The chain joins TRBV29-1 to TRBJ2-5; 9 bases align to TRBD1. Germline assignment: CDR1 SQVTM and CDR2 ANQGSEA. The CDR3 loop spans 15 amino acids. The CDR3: CSVDTGTGLRETQNF. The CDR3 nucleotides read TGCAGCGTTGATACTGGGACAGGGCTAAGAGAGACCCAGAACTTC. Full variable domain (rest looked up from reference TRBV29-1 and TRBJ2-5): SAVISQKPSRDICQRGTSLTIQCQVDSQVTMMFWYRQQPGQSLTLIATANQGSEATYESGFVIDKFPISRPNLTFSTLTVSNMSPEDSSIYLCSVDTGTGLRETQNFGPGTRLLVL.

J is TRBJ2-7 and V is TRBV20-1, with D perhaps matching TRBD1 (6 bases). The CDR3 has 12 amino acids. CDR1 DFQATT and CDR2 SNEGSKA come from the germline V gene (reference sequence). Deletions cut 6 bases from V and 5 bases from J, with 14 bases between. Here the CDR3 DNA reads TGCAGTGCAAGGCAGGGGCGGGACGAGCAGTACTTC. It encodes CSARQGRDEQYF.

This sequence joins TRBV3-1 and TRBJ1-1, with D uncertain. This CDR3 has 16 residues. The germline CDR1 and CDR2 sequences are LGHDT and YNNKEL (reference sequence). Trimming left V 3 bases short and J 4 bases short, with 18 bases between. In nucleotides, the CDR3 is TGTGCCAGCAGCCATTACCGACGGTTGGTGGTCACTGAAGCTTTCTTT. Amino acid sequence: CASSHYRRLVVTEAFF.

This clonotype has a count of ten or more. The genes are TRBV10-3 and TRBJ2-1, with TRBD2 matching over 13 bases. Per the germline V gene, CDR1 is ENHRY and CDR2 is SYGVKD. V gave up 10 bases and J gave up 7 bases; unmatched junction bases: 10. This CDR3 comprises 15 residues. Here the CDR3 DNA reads TGTGCCACGGGACTAGCGGGATCCCGGTCGAATGAGCAGTTCTTC. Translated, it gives CATGLAGSRSNEQFF.

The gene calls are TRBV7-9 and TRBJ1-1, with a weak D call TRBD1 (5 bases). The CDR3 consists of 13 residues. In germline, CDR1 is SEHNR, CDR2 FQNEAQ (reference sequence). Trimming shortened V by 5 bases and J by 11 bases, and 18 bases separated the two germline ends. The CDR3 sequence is CASSATRGGVAFF. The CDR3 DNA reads TGTGCCAGCAGCGCGACAAGGGGAGGTGTTGCTTTCTTT.

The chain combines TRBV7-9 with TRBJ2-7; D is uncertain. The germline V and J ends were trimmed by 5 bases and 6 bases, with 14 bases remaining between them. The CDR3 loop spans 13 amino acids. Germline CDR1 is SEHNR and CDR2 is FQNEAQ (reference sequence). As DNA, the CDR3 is TGTGCCAGCAGCCAGGACGGTGTCTTCGAGCAGTACTTC. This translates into CASSQDGVFEQYF.

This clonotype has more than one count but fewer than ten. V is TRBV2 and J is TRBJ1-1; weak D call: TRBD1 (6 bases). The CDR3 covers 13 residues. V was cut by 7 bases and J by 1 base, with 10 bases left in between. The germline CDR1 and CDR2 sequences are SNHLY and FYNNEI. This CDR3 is CASTPGQNTEAFF. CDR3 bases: TGTGCCAGCACTCCGGGACAGAACACTGAAGCTTTCTTT.

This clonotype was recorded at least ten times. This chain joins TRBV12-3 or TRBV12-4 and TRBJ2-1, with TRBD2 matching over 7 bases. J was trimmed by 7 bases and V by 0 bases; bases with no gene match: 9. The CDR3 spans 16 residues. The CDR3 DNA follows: TGTGCCAGCAGTTTAGCCGGTCATGGGGGGGTAAATGAGCAGTTCTTC. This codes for CASSLAGHGGVNEQFF.